Given below is one T cell receptor beta chain in context. What it recognizes is unknown. These data belong to a study of CXCR3-negative and CXCR3-positive naive CD8 T cells. The CDR3 has 13 residues. Per the germline V gene, CDR1 is SQVTM and CDR2 is ANQGSEA. General observations from the study: For CXCR3-positive naive cells, TRB CDR3s were more hydrophobic than those of CXCR3-negative naive cells.

Sorting was done in triplicate for each CD8+ T cell subset (300,000 cells each). The TRB cDNA libraries were prepared by 5' RACE with UMI labels. TCRdb reprocessed the 5' RACE reads and keeps a single row for each CDR3 protein, giving no DNA. The specimen's table records about 150,000 distinct CDR3 sequences. This rearrangement joins TRBV29-1 to TRBJ1-2. Sequenced: naive CXCR3+ CD8+ T cells from blood. Subset: CD45RO-CCR7+CD27+CD95- naive CD8+ T cells expressing CXCR3 (TNR3+). This TCR came from a human donor in good health. Some clones in this sample may be carry-over from other donors' samples. The chain's CDR3 is CSVEDQANYGYTF. The full variable domain, its missing parts supplied by reference TRBV29-1 and TRBJ1-2, is SAVISQKPSRDICQRGTSLTIQCQVDSQVTMMFWYRQQPGQSLTLIATANQGSEATYESGFVIDKFPISRPNLTFSTLTVSNMSPEDSSIYLCSVEDQANYGYTFGSGTRLTVV.